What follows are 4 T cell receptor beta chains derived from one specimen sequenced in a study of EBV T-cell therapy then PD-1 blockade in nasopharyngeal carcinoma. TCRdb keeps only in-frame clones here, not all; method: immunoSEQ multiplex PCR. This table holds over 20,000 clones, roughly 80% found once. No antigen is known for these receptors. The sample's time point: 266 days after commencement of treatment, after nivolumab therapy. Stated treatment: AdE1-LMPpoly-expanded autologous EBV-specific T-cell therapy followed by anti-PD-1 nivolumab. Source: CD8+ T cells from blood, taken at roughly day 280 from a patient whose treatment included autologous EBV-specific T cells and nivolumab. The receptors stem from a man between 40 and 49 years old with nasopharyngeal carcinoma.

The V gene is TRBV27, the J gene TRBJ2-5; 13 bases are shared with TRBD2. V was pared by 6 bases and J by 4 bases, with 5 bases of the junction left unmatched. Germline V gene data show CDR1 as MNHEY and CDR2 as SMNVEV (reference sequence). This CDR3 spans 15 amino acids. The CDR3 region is CASRGLAGTRETQYF. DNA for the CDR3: TGTGCCAGCAGGGGACTAGCGGGGACCCGAGAGACCCAGTACTTC.

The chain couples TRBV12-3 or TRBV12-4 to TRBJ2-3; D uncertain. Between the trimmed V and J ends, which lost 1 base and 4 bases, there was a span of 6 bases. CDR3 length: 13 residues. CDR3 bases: TGTGCCAGCAGTTTAGGCCAGGCAGATACGCAGTATTTT. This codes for CASSLGQADTQYF.

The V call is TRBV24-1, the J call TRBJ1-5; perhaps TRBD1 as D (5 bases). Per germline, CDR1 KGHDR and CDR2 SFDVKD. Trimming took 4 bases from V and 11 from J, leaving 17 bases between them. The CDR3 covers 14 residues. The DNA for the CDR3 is TGTGCCACCAGTGACCTCCGGGACGGCGGAACCCAGCATTTT. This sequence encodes CATSDLRDGGTQHF.

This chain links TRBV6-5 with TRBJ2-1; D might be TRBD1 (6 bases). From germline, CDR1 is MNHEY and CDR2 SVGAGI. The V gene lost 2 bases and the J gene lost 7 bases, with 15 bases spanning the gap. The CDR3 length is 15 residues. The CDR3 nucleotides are TGTGCCAGCAGTTACGACTCAGGGGAAGGAAATGAGCAGTTCTTC. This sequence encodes CASSYDSGEGNEQFF.